A single sample gave rise to the 29 T cell receptor beta chains below, sequenced in a study of blood T cell repertoires in COVID-19. Here immunoSEQ multiplex PCR was the method, and the copy in TCRdb shows in-frame clones only, minus some. The sample shows around 180,000 clones, 70% to 90% of them seen only once. Source material: peripheral blood. Receptors originate from a human donor with active or convalescent COVID-19. The donor label of this sample is uncertain.

The chain links TRBV2 to TRBJ2-4; 16 bases agree with TRBD2. Per germline, CDR1 SNHLY and CDR2 FYNNEI. The CDR3 spans 19 residues. V was pared by 6 bases and J by 1 base, with 9 bases of the junction left unmatched. The DNA for the CDR3 is TGTGCCAGCAGCCAAGAGGGACTAGCGGGAGGGGGGGCCAAAAACATTCAGTACTTC. Its translation is CASSQEGLAGGGAKNIQYF.

The genes are TRBV11-1 and TRBJ2-7, with D maybe TRBD2 (5 bases). This CDR3 is 14 amino acids long. Trimming shortened V by 2 bases and J by 4 bases, and 12 bases separated the two germline ends. Germline CDR1 and CDR2: SGHAT and FQDESV (reference sequence). In DNA, the CDR3 is TGTGCCAGCAGCTTATACGGGGTGGAGTACGAGCAGTACTTC. Amino acid sequence: CASSLYGVEYEQYF.

The chain recombines TRBV19 with TRBJ1-5; the D is unclear. Germline V gene data show CDR1 as LNHDA and CDR2 as SQIVND (reference sequence). The CDR3 runs 14 residues. V was trimmed by 5 bases and J by 2 bases, leaving 10 bases between them. This CDR3 reads CASSRRVGNQPQHF. The CDR3 DNA reads TGTGCCAGTAGTCGGAGGGTCGGCAATCAGCCCCAGCATTTT.

V usage is TRBV9 and J usage is TRBJ1-2, with 7 bases lining up with TRBD1. The CDR3 extends over 15 amino acids. Trimming took 3 bases from V and 2 from J; bases not matched to a gene: 7. Per the germline V gene, CDR1 is SGDLS and CDR2 is YYNGEE. The CDR3 protein is CASSGFGTENYGYTF. The CDR3 DNA sequence: TGTGCCAGCAGCGGGTTCGGGACAGAGAACTATGGCTACACCTTC.

V is TRBV11-3 and J is TRBJ1-2, with no clear D. Trimming left V 5 bases short and J 4 bases short, with 5 bases between. CDR1 is SGHNT and CDR2 is YENEEA in the germline V gene. The CDR3 is 11 amino acids. This CDR3 is CASSTSYGYTF. In nucleotides, the CDR3 is TGTGCCAGCAGCACCAGCTATGGCTACACCTTC.

This rearrangement joins TRBV11-1 to TRBJ2-1; TRBD1 aligns across 8 bases. The CDR3 consists of 13 residues. CDR1 is SGHAT and CDR2 is FQDESV in the germline V gene (reference sequence). J lost 8 bases, V lost 5 bases, and 5 bases had no gene match. The CDR3 reads CASSVGQGYEQFF. DNA for the CDR3: TGTGCCAGCAGCGTAGGACAGGGCTATGAGCAGTTCTTC.

The chain joins TRBV2 to TRBJ1-2; D is unclear. Trimming cost V 6 bases and J 8 bases, with 10 bases left between them. CDR3 length: 11 residues. Germline CDR1 and CDR2: SNHLY and FYNNEI. The CDR3 nucleotides are TGTGCCAGCAGACTAGGTTCCGGCTACACCTTC. This sequence encodes CASRLGSGYTF.

The genes are TRBV7-2 and TRBJ1-6; 7 bases are a match to TRBD1. Germline V CDR1 and CDR2: SGHTA, FQGNSA. The V and J ends lost 6 bases and 10 bases, in that order; junction bases with no gene match: 6. The CDR3 covers 13 residues. The CDR3 coding sequence is TGTGCCAGCAGTCGACAGGGCGGGTCACCCCTCCACTTT. As protein: CASSRQGGSPLHF.

V and J are TRBV11-2 and TRBJ2-1; 11 nucleotides agree with TRBD2. This CDR3 comprises 16 residues. The V gene's germline CDR1 is SGHAT and CDR2 FQNNGV. The trim removed 1 base at V and 9 bases at J, leaving 8 bases unmatched. The CDR3 DNA follows: TGTGCCAGCAGCTTAGTGGCACTAGCGGGGGCCGGTGAGCAGTTCTTC. Its translation: CASSLVALAGAGEQFF.

The chain recombines TRBV12-5 with TRBJ1-4; D is unclear. The CDR3 consists of 12 residues. Trimming left V 6 bases short and J 8 bases short, with 10 bases between. The germline V gene has CDR1 LGHNT and CDR2 FRNRAP. The CDR3 spells CASGPGREKLFF. CDR3 nucleotide sequence: TGTGCTAGTGGCCCGGGGAGGGAAAAACTGTTTTTT.

The chain recombines TRBV7-3 with TRBJ2-1, with 13 nucleotides matching TRBD2. This CDR3 spans 16 amino acids. Germline V gene sequence: CDR1 SGHTA, CDR2 FQGTGA. With V trimmed by 2 bases and J by 10 bases, 8 bases remained unmatched. DNA of the CDR3: TGTGCCAGCAGCTTAGCGGGACTAGCGGGACGGGAGGAGCAGTTCTTC. This gives the protein CASSLAGLAGREEQFF.

This chain joins TRBV7-9 and TRBJ2-2, with 9 bases matching TRBD2. This CDR3 is 15 amino acids long. The V and J ends lost 3 bases and 8 bases, in that order; junction bases with no gene match: 7. CDR1 SEHNR and CDR2 FQNEAQ come from the germline V gene (reference sequence). The CDR3 spells CASSLNLGLAGELFF. The DNA for the CDR3 is TGTGCCAGCAGCTTGAACCTCGGACTAGCGGGGGAGCTGTTTTTT.

The chain has TRBV7-2 and TRBJ1-4, with D tentatively TRBD1 (6 bases). Per germline, CDR1 SGHTA and CDR2 FQGNSA. V was pared by 3 bases and J by 7 bases, with 9 bases between. The CDR3 covers 13 residues. The DNA for the CDR3 is TGTGCCAGCAGCTTTTCGACAGGTGAAAAACTGTTTTTT. It codes for CASSFSTGEKLFF.

J is TRBJ2-1 and V is TRBV9, with TRBD2 matching 13 bases. The CDR3 has 22 amino acids. Trimming cost V 3 bases and J 8 bases; bases outside gene matches: 26. Germline V lookup: CDR1 SGDLS, CDR2 YYNGEE. CDR3 nucleotides: TGTGCCAGCAGCGACGGTCAACGGACAGGGGGTATGACTAGCGGGAGGACCCATGAGCAGTTCTTC. Protein sequence: CASSDGQRTGGMTSGRTHEQFF.

A word on this clone: Germline and junction disagree at one end, which may indicate a read error. This rearrangement joins TRBV30 to TRBJ2-5; unclear D gene. The CDR3 totals 13 residues. Per the germline V gene, CDR1 is GTSNPN and CDR2 is SVGIG (reference sequence). CDR3 DNA: TGTGCCTGGAGTGTACAACGCCCCTCTGGGCCCCACTTC. Its protein product is CAWSVQRPSGPHF.

The chain employs TRBV9 and TRBJ2-2; 7 nucleotides line up with TRBD1. The CDR3 extends over 16 amino acids. The germline CDR1 and CDR2 sequences are SGDLS and YYNGEE. Trimming cost V 0 bases and J 1 base; bases outside gene matches: 3. The CDR3 region has the DNA TGTGCCAGCAGCGTAGCCCCAGGGGGGAACACCGGGGAGCTGTTTTTT. This gives the protein CASSVAPGGNTGELFF.

V usage is TRBV9 and J usage is TRBJ1-2; D might be TRBD1 (6 bases). The CDR3 runs 14 residues. CDR1 is SGDLS, CDR2 YYNGEE, per germline. Trimming left V 1 base short and J 7 bases short, with 14 bases between. Here the CDR3 DNA reads TGTGCCAGCAGCGTATCAGGGGCTTTAAGTGGCTACACCTTC. Its translation is CASSVSGALSGYTF.

A few counts support this clone. V and J are TRBV5-4 and TRBJ2-2; no definite D call. V dropped 3 bases and J dropped 2 bases, with 5 bases sitting between them. Germline V gene sequence: CDR1 SGHNT, CDR2 YYREEE (reference sequence). The CDR3 extends over 13 amino acids. In nucleotides, the CDR3 is TGTGCCAGCAGCTCACAAAACACCGGGGAGCTGTTTTTT. Protein sequence: CASSSQNTGELFF.

The rearrangement uses TRBV10-3 and TRBJ1-1; D may be TRBD1 (6 bases). The CDR3 extends over 14 amino acids. CDR1 and CDR2 from the germline V gene are ENHRY and SYGVKD. The V and J ends lost 7 bases and 1 base respectively, with 13 bases between them. This CDR3 reads CAIKGQTGNTEAFF. CDR3 DNA: TGTGCCATCAAGGGCCAGACAGGGAACACTGAAGCTTTCTTT.

V is TRBV7-2 and J is TRBJ1-2; D remains unclear. The length of the CDR3 is 13 residues. V was pared by 0 bases and J by 3 bases, with 5 bases between. CDR1 is SGHTA, CDR2 FQGNSA, per germline. CDR3 amino acids: CASSLAGDYGYTF. The CDR3 region has the DNA TGTGCCAGCAGCTTAGCGGGAGACTATGGCTACACCTTC.

The CDR3 DNA sequence: TGTGCCAGCAGCTTAGGTCCCGGGGGACAGGGGGCGACAGATACGCAGTATTTT. Translation: CASSLGPGGQGATDTQYF. This chain joins TRBV11-3 and TRBJ2-3; TRBD1 matches at 12 bases. Germline V CDR1 and CDR2: SGHNT, YENEEA. CDR3 length: 18 amino acids. V was clipped by 1 base and J by 3 bases; unmatched bases: 8.

The chain employs TRBV7-9 and TRBJ2-5; a weak D match, TRBD1 (5 bases). Trimming shortened V by 1 base and J by 6 bases, and 9 bases separated the two germline ends. The CDR3 has 13 amino acids. CDR1 is SEHNR, CDR2 FQNEAQ, per germline (reference sequence). The CDR3 sequence: CASSLEGSKTQYF. The CDR3 nucleotides read TGTGCCAGCAGCTTAGAGGGGTCGAAGACCCAGTACTTC.

CDR3 region: CASSLGIGQGDWTGELFF. For the CDR3, the DNA is TGTGCCAGCAGCTTAGGAATTGGACAGGGAGATTGGACCGGGGAGCTGTTTTTT. This chain links TRBV11-3 with TRBJ2-2; 8 nucleotides match TRBD1. The CDR3 runs 18 residues. Trimming took 1 base from V and 5 from J; bases not matched to a gene: 12. In germline, CDR1 is SGHNT, CDR2 YENEEA.

The gene calls are TRBV3-1 (or the pseudogene TRBV3-2) and TRBJ2-7; D perhaps matches TRBD1 (7 bases). Trimming removed 4 bases at V and 3 bases at J, with 19 bases between. Germline CDR1 LGHDT, CDR2 YNNKEL (reference sequence). The CDR3 extends over 16 amino acids. The chain's CDR3 is CASSPRGGTVLYEQYF. In DNA form, the CDR3 reads TGTGCCAGCAGCCCTAGAGGGGGGACAGTGCTCTACGAGCAGTACTTC.

The V gene is TRBV7-3, the J gene TRBJ2-2, with 8 nucleotides matching TRBD2. This CDR3 is 12 amino acids long. V dropped 8 bases and J dropped 6; count of bases not matched to a gene: 2. Germline V gene sequence: CDR1 SGHTA, CDR2 FQGTGA. CDR3 nucleotides: TGTGCCAGCCGGGAGGGCGCCGGGGAGCTGTTTTTT. Amino acids: CASREGAGELFF.

This clone was detected only a few times. The genes are TRBV13 and TRBJ1-5; D might be TRBD1 (5 bases). V dropped 4 bases and J dropped 9 bases, with 10 bases sitting between them. The V gene's germline CDR1 is PRHDT and CDR2 FYEKMQ (reference sequence). The CDR3 totals 12 residues. CDR3 nucleotides: TGTGCCAGCAGCTCCCAGGGTCGGCCCCAGCATTTT. Translation: CASSSQGRPQHF. The full variable domain, completed using reference TRBV13 and TRBJ1-5, is AAGVIQSPRHLIKEKRETATLKCYPIPRHDTVYWYQQGPGQDPQFLISFYEKMQSDKGSIPDRFSAQQFSDYHSELNMSSLELGDSALYFCASSSQGRPQHFGDGTRLSIL.

The V gene is TRBV19, the J gene TRBJ2-6, with TRBD1 matching over 9 bases. The germline V gene has CDR1 LNHDA and CDR2 SQIVND (reference sequence). The CDR3 runs 16 residues. Germline trimming cut 5 bases from V and 4 bases from J; bases unmatched to any gene: 6. In DNA, the CDR3 is TGTGCCAGTAGTGCCGGGACAGGGACCGGGGCCAACGTCCTGACTTTC. As protein: CASSAGTGTGANVLTF.

The chain employs TRBV10-3 and TRBJ2-3, with 10 nucleotides matching TRBD2. Germline values: CDR1 ENHRY, CDR2 SYGVKD. The junction had 5 bases not matched to a gene; V was cut back by 10 bases and J by 1 base. This CDR3 comprises 14 residues. The CDR3 DNA reads TGTGCCACACAGGGGACTAGCGGCACAGATACGCAGTATTTT. It yields the protein CATQGTSGTDTQYF.

V is TRBV3-1 (or the pseudogene TRBV3-2) and J is TRBJ2-7, with TRBD2 matching over 11 bases. The junction had 5 bases not matched to a gene; V was cut back by 2 bases and J by 2 bases. Germline V CDR1 and CDR2: LGHDT, YNNKEL (reference sequence). The CDR3 is made up of 16 amino acids. The CDR3 DNA sequence: TGTGCCAGCAGCCAACAAACTAGCGGGAGTACCTACGAGCAGTACTTC. It encodes CASSQQTSGSTYEQYF.